These 2 T cell receptor beta chains were all obtained from the same sample, sequenced in a study of cytomegalovirus exposure and HLA in healthy donors. A multiplex PCR was run with 60 Vbeta primers and 13 Jbeta primers. Produced via immunoSEQ multiplex PCR; TCRdb's table is partial and in-frame only. The data hold about 130,000 clones, with 80% observed a single time. The source material was PBMCs. The receptors were sampled from a female donor in good health and CMV-seronegative.

The chain links TRBV14 to TRBJ2-1, with D maybe TRBD1 (7 bases). The CDR3 is made up of 15 amino acids. CDR1 SGHDN and CDR2 FVKESK come from the germline V gene. Deletions cut 0 bases from V and 8 bases from J, with 14 bases between. The CDR3 is CASSQEWRGRDEQFF. The DNA for the CDR3 is TGTGCCAGCAGCCAAGAGTGGAGGGGGCGCGATGAGCAGTTCTTC.

For this clone: At one end, the junction sequence differs from germline, possibly due to a read error. The chain couples TRBV10-3 to TRBJ2-4; tentative D call: TRBD1 (6 bases). Germline V gives CDR1 ENHRY, CDR2 SYGVKD. This CDR3 region has 14 residues. The CDR3 sequence is CAISEASGGNSQYF. CDR3 coding DNA: TGTGCCATCAGTGAGGCGAGTGGGGGCAACAGTCAGTACTTC.